This TCR beta chain was captured in a study of cytomegalovirus exposure and HLA in healthy donors. Primers for the PCR totalled 60 Vbeta and 13 Jbeta. Some clones are missing from TCRdb's copy, which holds only in-frame ones; the method was immunoSEQ multiplex PCR. This table holds about 140,000 clones, approximately 78% found once. Germline CDR1 and CDR2: SGHRS and YFSETQ. The CDR3 has 14 amino acids. J was trimmed by 0 bases and V by 5 bases; bases with no gene match: 3. This receptor was identified in a man aged 18 to 29 in good health and CMV-seropositive. Sequenced material: PBMCs. The chain couples TRBV5-1 to TRBJ2-7, with TRBD2 matching over 9 bases. The CDR3 DNA sequence: TGCGCCAGCAGGAATAGCGGGAGCTCCTACGAGCAGTACTTC. As protein: CASRNSGSSYEQYF.